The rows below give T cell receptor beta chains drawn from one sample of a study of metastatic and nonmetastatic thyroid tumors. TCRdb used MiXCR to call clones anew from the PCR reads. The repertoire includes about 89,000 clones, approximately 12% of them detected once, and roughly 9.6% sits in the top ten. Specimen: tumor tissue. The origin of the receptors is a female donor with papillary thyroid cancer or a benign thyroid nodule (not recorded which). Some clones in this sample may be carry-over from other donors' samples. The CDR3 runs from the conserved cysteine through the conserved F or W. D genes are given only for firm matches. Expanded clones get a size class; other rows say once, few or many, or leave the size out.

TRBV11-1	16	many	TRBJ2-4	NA	TGTGCCAGCAGCTTAGGAGGGGGAAACACAGGGAACATTCAGTACTTC	CASSLGGGNTGNIQYF
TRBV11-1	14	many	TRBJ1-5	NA	TGTGCCAGCAGCGCTTCCGGTGTCAATCAGCCCCAGCATTTT	CASSASGVNQPQHF
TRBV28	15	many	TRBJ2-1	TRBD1	TGTGCCAGCAGACCCTCCGGGACAGGGTACAATGAGCAGTTCTTC	CASRPSGTGYNEQFF
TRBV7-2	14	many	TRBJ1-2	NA	TGTGCCAGCAGCTTGGGGGCAGGGGTAGATGTCTACACCTTC	CASSLGAGVDVYTF
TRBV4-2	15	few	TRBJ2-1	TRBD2	TGTGCCAGCAGCCAAGCCGGACTAGCCAACAATGAGCAGTTCTTC	CASSQAGLANNEQFF
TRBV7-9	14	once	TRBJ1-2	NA	TGTGCCAGCAGCCCAATAAGTTCGTTGGATGGCTACACCTTC	CASSPISSLDGYTF
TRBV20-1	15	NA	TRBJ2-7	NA	TGCAGTGCTAGAGATTTGATAAGGGGTGCCTACGAGCAGTACTTC	CSARDLIRGAYEQYF
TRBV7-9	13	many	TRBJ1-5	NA	TGTGCCAGCAGCTTACAGGGGAATCAGCCCCAGCATTTT	CASSLQGNQPQHF
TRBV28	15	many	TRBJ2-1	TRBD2	TGTGCCAGCAGTTATCGGGCGGGGGCCTACAATGAGCAGTTCTTC	CASSYRAGAYNEQFF
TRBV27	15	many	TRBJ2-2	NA	TGTGCCAGCAGCCCTCTTGCGTCGGGCCCCGGGGAGCTGTTTTTT	CASSPLASGPGELFF
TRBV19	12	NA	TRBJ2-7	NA	TGTGCCAGTATTTCCAGTACCGACGAGCATTACTTC	CASISSTDEHYF
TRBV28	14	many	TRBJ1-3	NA	TGTGCCAGCAGCCCCGGACAATCTGGAAACACCATATATTTT	CASSPGQSGNTIYF
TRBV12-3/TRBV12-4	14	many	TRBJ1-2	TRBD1	TGTGCCAGCAGCAACACAGGGGGAGGCTATGGCTACACCTTC	CASSNTGGGYGYTF
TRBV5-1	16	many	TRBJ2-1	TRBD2	TGCGCCAGCAGCCCACTGACTAGCGGGGGTTACAATGAGCAGTTCTTC	CASSPLTSGGYNEQFF
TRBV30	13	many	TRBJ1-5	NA	TGTGCCTGGAGCGTCGAGGCCAATCAGCCCCAGCATTTT	CAWSVEANQPQHF
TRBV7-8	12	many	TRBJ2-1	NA	TGTGCCAGCAGCCGGACAGACAATGAGCAGTTCTTC	CASSRTDNEQFF
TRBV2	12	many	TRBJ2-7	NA	TGTGCCAGCAGGGACTACTCCTACGAGCAGTACTTC	CASRDYSYEQYF
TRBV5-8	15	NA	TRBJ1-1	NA	TGTGCCAGCAGCTTCAGTTCCAGTGTTAACACTGAAGCTTTCTTT	CASSFSSSVNTEAFF
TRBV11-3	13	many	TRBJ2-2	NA	TGTGCCAGCAGCTTCCGTCCCACCGGGGAGCTGTTTTTT	CASSFRPTGELFF
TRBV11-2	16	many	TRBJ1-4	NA	TGTGCCAGCAGCGCCGCTCTCCAGGGGAGCAGCGAAAAACTGTTTTTT	CASSAALQGSSEKLFF
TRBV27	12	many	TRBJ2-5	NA	TGTGCCAGCAGTTCCCTGGGAGAGACCCAGTACTTC	CASSSLGETQYF
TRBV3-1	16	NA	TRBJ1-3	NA	TGTGCCAGCATCTCCCACAGTGGGTTAGGTGGAAACACCATATATTTT	CASISHSGLGGNTIYF
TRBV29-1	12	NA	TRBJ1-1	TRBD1	TGCAGCGTTGAAGTGGGAGGGGGCGGCGCTTTCTTT	CSVEVGGGGAFF
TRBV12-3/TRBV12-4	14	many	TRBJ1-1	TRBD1	TGTGCCAGCAGAGCGGGACAGCAGAACACTGAAGCTTTCTTT	CASRAGQQNTEAFF
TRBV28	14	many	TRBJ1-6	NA	TGTGCCAGCAGTTTAACGGCAGGGCTTTCACCCCTCCACTTT	CASSLTAGLSPLHF
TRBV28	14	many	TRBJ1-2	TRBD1	TGTGCCAGCAGTTTAGGTGACAGGGGCTATGGCTACACCTTC	CASSLGDRGYGYTF
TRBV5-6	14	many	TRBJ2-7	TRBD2	TGTGCCAGCAGCTTCCCGGGACTAGGGTACGAGCAGTACTTC	CASSFPGLGYEQYF
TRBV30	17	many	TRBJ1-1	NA	TGTGCCTGGAGTTCACTGCTACTGGGGATGTCGGACACTGAAGCTTTCTTT	CAWSSLLLGMSDTEAFF
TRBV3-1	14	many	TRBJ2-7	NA	TGTGCCAGCAGCCAAGCGCTCATCTCCTACGAGCAGTACTTC	CASSQALISYEQYF
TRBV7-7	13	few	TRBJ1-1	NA	TGTGCTAGCAGCTTTAATGGGGACACTGAAGCTTTCTTT	CASSFNGDTEAFF
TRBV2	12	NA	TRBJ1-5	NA	TGTACCAGCGGTCAGGGGAACCAGCCCCAGCATTTT	CTSGQGNQPQHF
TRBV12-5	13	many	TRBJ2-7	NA	TGTGCTAGTGGCAAAGAACTTGTCTACGAGCAGTACTTC	CASGKELVYEQYF
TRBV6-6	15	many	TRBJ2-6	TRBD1	TGTGCCAGCAGTTACCAGGGGGCTGGGGCCAACGTCCTGACTTTC	CASSYQGAGANVLTF
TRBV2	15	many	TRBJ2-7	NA	TGTGCCAGCAGGAGGGAACAGAACCCCCTATACGAGCAGTACTTC	CASRREQNPLYEQYF
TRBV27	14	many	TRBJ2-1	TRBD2	TGTGCCAGCAGCCCGGGACTAATCTTAGATGAGCAGTTCTTC	CASSPGLILDEQFF
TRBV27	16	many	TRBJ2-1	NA	TGTGCCAGCAGTTTAGACTCGGCAGCCGTGGGGAATGAGCAGCTCTTC	CASSLDSAAVGNEQLF
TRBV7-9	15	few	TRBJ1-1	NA	TGTGCCAGCAGCTTAGCAGGGGAAATGAACACTGAAGCTTTCTTT	CASSLAGEMNTEAFF
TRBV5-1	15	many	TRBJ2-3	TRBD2	TGCGCCAGCAGCCCTAGCGGAACCAGCACAGATACGCAGTATTTT	CASSPSGTSTDTQYF
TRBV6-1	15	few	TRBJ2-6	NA	TGTGCCAGCATTGAGGTCGGCTCTGGGACCAACGTCCTGACTTTC	CASIEVGSGTNVLTF
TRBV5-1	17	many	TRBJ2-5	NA	TGCGCCAGCAGCTTTGGGTACGGTGAAGTTTCACGAGAGACCCAGTACTTC	CASSFGYGEVSRETQYF
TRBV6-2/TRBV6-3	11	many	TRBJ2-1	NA	TGTGCCAGCAGTGCCCCACCAGGGCAGTTCTTC	CASSAPPGQFF